This T cell receptor (beta chain) was identified in a study of cytomegalovirus exposure and HLA in healthy donors. Some clones are missing from TCRdb's copy, which holds only in-frame ones; the method was immunoSEQ multiplex PCR. Counted here are about 360,000 clones, about nine tenths occurring once; the ten biggest clones make up under 0.9%. CDR1 and CDR2 from the germline V gene are MNHNS and SASEGT. The CDR3 runs to 11 residues. V dropped 8 bases and J dropped 3; count of bases not matched to a gene: 1. The TCR comes from a woman under 30 in good health and CMV-seronegative. The sequenced material came from PBMCs. This sequence joins TRBV6-1 and TRBJ2-7, with 7 bases fitting TRBD2. The DNA for the CDR3 is TGTGCCAGCGGGAGGGTCTACGAGCAGTACTTC. Its protein is CASGRVYEQYF.